The rows below give T cell receptor beta chains drawn from one sample of a study of blood T cell repertoires in COVID-19. Sequencing used immunoSEQ multiplex PCR; TCRdb keeps in-frame clones, though not all of them. The sample gives 200,000 to 250,000 clones, 70% to 90% of which show up once; approximately 12% is in the top ten. The sequencing sample was made of peripheral blood. The receptor set was obtained from a woman under 30 who had recovered from COVID-19. Each CDR3 is given without its conserved first and last residue. The size of a clone is reported for some rows only, either as once, few or many, or as a class for expanded clones.

v_gene	abundance	CDR3aa
TRBV10-3	NA	ATHPSGFYEQY
TRBV7-6	NA	ASSLDLGTDSNQPQH
TRBV6-2/TRBV6-3	once	ASSYDGNYGYT
TRBV7-9	few	ASSTAGLTNEKLF
TRBV18	NA	ASSPWMTGYNEQY
TRBV7-2	NA	ASSRTSGAIHNEQF
TRBV12-3/TRBV12-4	NA	ASSSERKETQY
TRBV28	NA	ASSFTGKRDYEQY
TRBV7-9	NA	ASSPGTGPPNEQY
TRBV28	NA	ASSFGTSGNYEQY
TRBV6-5	NA	ASVGYLYNEQF
TRBV27	NA	ASRGGLAAPYNEQF
TRBV6-5	NA	ASAYGGKRNHEQY
TRBV13	few	ASSLVEGGVQETQY
TRBV7-9	NA	ASFSGRPNEQF
TRBV7-3	NA	ASSPGTGAYEQY
TRBV13	NA	ASSLRGTSGNTIY
TRBV10-3	NA	AIRGLATYEQY
TRBV7-3	NA	ASSPVGTPDNEQF
TRBV29-1	NA	SVDREPGANVLT
TRBV7-3	few	ASSLTTNHNEQF
TRBV7-9	few	ASSLMAGAGNTIY
TRBV20-1	NA	SAETGG
TRBV2	few	ASRESLIHEQY
TRBV19	NA	ASSSTGDYYNEQF
TRBV7-3	NA	ASSWVGSGSDEQF
TRBV3-1/TRBV3-2	NA	ASSQASVSAYLETQY
TRBV6-5	NA	ASSYSSGLDEQF
TRBV19	NA	ASSANRVNTEAF
TRBV27	few	ASSSRTGRSEAF
TRBV18	NA	ASSPRAQGALGEQY
TRBV3-1/TRBV3-2	NA	ASSLRTGAEDTQY
TRBV30	few	AWSYERTYEQY
TRBV5-1	NA	ASSLSSVNTEAF
TRBV19	NA	ASSILSNSNQPQH
TRBV3-1/TRBV3-2	NA	ASSPRGGTEAF
TRBV7-9	NA	ASSLKQVTEAF
TRBV6-2/TRBV6-3	NA	ASSYSRAGQGTEAF
TRBV6-4	NA	ASSDSGLASSYNEQF
TRBV15	few	ATSSVQGYEQY
TRBV19	NA	ASSDAGSGNTIY
TRBV19	NA	ASSMREVRNIQY
TRBV7-2	NA	ASSFEPGLNYEQY
TRBV13	NA	ASSSPGTGGSDTQY
TRBV4-1	NA	ASNLRTGVRETQY
TRBV28	NA	ASIPTIGVGQGQPQH
TRBV3-1/TRBV3-2	NA	ASSRGSSYNSPLH
TRBV6-5	NA	ASSYRGDSRYGYT
TRBV2	NA	ASSERRRTGEQF
TRBV7-9	NA	ASSLGQGARGYT
TRBV18	NA	ASSPGETGLYEQY
TRBV10-3	NA	ATGDRANTEAF
TRBV2	few	ASKGGGVQPQH
TRBV10-3	NA	AISEVPLQGHTEAF
TRBV27	few	ASSSLAGVIYNEQF